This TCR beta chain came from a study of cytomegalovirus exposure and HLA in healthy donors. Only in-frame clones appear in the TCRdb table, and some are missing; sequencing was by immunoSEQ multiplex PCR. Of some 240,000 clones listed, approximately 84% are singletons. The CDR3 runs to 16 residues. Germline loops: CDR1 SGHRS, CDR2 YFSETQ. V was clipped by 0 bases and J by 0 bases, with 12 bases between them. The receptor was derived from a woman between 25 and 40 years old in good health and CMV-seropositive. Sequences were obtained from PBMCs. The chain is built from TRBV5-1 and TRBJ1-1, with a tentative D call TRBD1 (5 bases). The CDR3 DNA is TGCGCCAGCAGCTTGGCTATGACAGTAATGAACACTGAAGCTTTCTTT. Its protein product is CASSLAMTVMNTEAFF.